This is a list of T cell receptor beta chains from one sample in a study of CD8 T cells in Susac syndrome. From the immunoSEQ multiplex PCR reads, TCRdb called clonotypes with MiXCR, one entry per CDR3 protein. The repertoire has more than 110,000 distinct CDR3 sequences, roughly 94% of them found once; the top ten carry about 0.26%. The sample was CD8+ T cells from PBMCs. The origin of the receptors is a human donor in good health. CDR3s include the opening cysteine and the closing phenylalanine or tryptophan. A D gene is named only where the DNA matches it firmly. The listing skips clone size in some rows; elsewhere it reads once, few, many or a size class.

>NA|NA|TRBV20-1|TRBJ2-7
TGCAGTGCTAGGGTCTACGAGCAGTACTTC
CSARVYEQYF
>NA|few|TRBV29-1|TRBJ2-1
TGCAGCGTTGTCCAGCCCCTCAATGAGCAGTTCTTC
CSVVQPLNEQFF
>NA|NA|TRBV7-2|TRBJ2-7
TGTGCCAGCAGCTGGTCGGGTCCCTACGAGCAGTACTTC
CASSWSGPYEQYF
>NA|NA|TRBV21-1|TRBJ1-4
TGTGCCAGCAGCAAAGGACAGAATAATGAAAAACTGTTTTTT
CASSKGQNNEKLFF
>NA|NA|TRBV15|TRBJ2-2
TGTGCCACCAGCAGAGTGGACTCAAGCACCGGGGAGCTGTTTTTT
CATSRVDSSTGELFF
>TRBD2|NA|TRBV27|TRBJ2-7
TGTGCCAGCAGTTTAGTACTAGCGGGAGGAGAGCAGTACTTC
CASSLVLAGGEQYF
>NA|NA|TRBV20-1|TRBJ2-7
TGCAGTGCTAGAGTGTGGGTGTCCTACGAGCAGTACTTC
CSARVWVSYEQYF
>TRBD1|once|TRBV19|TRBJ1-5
TGTGCCAGTAGTCAGGGGGCCACTCAGCCCCAGCATTTT
CASSQGATQPQHF
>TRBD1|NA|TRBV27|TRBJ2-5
TGTGCCAGCACCGGGGACAGGCGGGGAGAGACCCAGTACTTC
CASTGDRRGETQYF
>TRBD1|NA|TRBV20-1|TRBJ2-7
TGCAGTGCTAGAGATGCCGGGACAGGAGGGTTATACGAGCAGTACTTC
CSARDAGTGGLYEQYF
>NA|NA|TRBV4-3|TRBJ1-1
TGCGCCAGCAGCCCCTCCGGGAGGGCGGGAACTGAAGCTTTCTTT
CASSPSGRAGTEAFF
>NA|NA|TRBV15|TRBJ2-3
TGTGCCACCAAGGGCGGTAGCACAGATACGCAGTATTTT
CATKGGSTDTQYF
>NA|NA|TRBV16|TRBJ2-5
TGTGCCAGCAGCCAATCCCAAGAGACCCAGTACTTC
CASSQSQETQYF
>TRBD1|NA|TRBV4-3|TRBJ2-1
TGCGCCAGCAGCCAAGAGTTGACAGGGGGCTACAATGAGCAGTTCTTC
CASSQELTGGYNEQFF
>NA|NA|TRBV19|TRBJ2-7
TGTGCCAGTAGTATAGCAGGAAGCCCCTACGAGCAGTACTTC
CASSIAGSPYEQYF
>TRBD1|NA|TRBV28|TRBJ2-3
TGTGCCAGCAGTTTGTTGGCAGGGGGCGAAGCAGATACGCAGTATTTT
CASSLLAGGEADTQYF
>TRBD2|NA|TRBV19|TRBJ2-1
TGTGCCAGTAGTCAACTAGCGGGCTACAATGAGCAGTTCTTC
CASSQLAGYNEQFF
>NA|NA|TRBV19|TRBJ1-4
TGTGCCATTCGGGACCTAGAGGCAGAAAAACTGTTTTTT
CAIRDLEAEKLFF